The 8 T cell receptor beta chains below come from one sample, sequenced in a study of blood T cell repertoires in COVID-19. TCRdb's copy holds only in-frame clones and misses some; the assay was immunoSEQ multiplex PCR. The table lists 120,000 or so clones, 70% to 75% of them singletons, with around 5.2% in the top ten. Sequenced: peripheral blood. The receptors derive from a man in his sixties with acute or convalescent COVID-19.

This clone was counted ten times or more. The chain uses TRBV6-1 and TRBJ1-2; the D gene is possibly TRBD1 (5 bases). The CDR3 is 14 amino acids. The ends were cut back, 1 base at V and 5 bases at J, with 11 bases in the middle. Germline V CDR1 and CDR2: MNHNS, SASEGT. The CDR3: CASSEGHRSYGYTF. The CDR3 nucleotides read TGTGCCAGCAGTGAAGGTCACAGGAGTTATGGCTACACCTTC.

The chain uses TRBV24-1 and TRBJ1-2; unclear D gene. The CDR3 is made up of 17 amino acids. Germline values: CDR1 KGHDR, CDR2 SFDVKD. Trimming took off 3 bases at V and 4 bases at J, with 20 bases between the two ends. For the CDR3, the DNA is TGTGCCACCAGTGATCCTCGCCAGTCCGAGGGCTTCTATGGCTACACCTTC. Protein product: CATSDPRQSEGFYGYTF.

CDR3 nucleotides: TGTGCCAGCAGCTTAGCCTCAGGGCTCAACTATGGCTACACCTTC. Translated, it gives CASSLASGLNYGYTF. The chain couples TRBV7-8 to TRBJ1-2; D is perhaps TRBD1 (5 bases). The CDR3 length is 15 residues. V was trimmed by 0 bases and J by 2 bases, leaving 10 bases between them. CDR1 and CDR2 (germline): SGHVS, FQNEAQ. Variable domain in full (rest from reference TRBV7-8 and TRBJ1-2): GAGVSQSPRYKVAKRGQDVALRCDPISGHVSLFWYQQALGQGPEFLTYFQNEAQLDKSGLPSDRFFAERPEGSVSTLKIQRTQQEDSAVYLCASSLASGLNYGYTFGSGTRLTVV.

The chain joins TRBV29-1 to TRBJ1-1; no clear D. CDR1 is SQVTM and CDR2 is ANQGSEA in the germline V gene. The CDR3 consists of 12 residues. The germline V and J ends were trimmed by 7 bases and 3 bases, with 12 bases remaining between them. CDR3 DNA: TGCAGCGGTCACCGGGAGTACACTGAAGCTTTCTTT. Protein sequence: CSGHREYTEAFF.

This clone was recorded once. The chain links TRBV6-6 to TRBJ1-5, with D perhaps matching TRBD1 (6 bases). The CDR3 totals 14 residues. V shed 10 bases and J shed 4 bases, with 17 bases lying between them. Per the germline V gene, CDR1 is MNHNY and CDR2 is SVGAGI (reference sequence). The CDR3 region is CATRGAGANQPQHF. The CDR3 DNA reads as TGTGCCACCCGGGGGGCGGGGGCAAATCAGCCCCAGCATTTT.

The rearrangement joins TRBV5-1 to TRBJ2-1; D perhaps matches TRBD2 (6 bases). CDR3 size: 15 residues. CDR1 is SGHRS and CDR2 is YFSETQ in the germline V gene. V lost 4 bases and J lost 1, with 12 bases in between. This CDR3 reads CASSPAGRSYNEQFF. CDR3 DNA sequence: TGCGCCAGCAGCCCGGCGGGGAGATCCTACAATGAGCAGTTCTTC.

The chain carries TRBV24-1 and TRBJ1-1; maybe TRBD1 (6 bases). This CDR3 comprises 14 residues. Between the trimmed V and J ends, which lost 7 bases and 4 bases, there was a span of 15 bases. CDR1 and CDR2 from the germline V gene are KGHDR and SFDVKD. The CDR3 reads CATRVTGRATEAFF. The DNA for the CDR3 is TGTGCCACCAGGGTGACAGGACGGGCCACTGAAGCTTTCTTT.

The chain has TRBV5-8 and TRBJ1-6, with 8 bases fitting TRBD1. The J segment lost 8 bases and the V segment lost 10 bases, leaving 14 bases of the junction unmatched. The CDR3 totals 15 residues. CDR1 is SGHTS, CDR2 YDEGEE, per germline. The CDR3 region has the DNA TGTGCCTCTCAACCCACCGGGACAGGTCATTCACCCCTCCACTTT. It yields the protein CASQPTGTGHSPLHF.